This T cell receptor (beta chain) was sequenced during a study of TIL therapy for anti-PD-1-resistant metastatic lung cancer. Study-level information: Most patients had lung adenocarcinoma; a handful of tumors were EGFR-mutant, two ALK-rearranged; half smoked currently or formerly.

The libraries were made with immunoSEQ v3. Measured with immunoSEQ multiplex PCR; TCRdb has only the in-frame clones, and not every one. The sample holds under 100,000 clones, about 71% seen once. Germline CDR1 reads GTSNPN; CDR2 reads SVGIG (reference sequence). V lost 4 bases and J 5 bases, leaving 14 bases between the germline ends. The CDR3 runs 13 residues. Time point denoted: pre-treatment sample, taken before nivolumab and TIL therapy. Most excised metastases sampled were pleural nodules or supraclavicular lymph nodes. A few counts support this clone. The material was tumor tissue, obtained at baseline. This clonotype was obtained from a person between 25 and 79 years old with non-small cell lung cancer. This rearrangement joins TRBV30 to TRBJ1-1, with a weak D call TRBD1 (5 bases). The CDR3 region is CAWKRGAGTEAFF. CDR3 nucleotides: TGTGCCTGGAAGCGTGGGGCGGGGACTGAAGCTTTCTTT. Combining the CDR3 with reference TRBV30 and TRBJ1-1 gives the whole variable domain SQTIHQWPATLVQPVGSPLSLECTVEGTSNPNLYWYRQAAGRGLQLLFYSVGIGQISSEVPQNLSASRPQDRQFILSSKKLLLSDSGFYLCAWKRGAGTEAFFGQGTRLTVV.